This record concerns one T cell receptor beta chain sequence. As yet, its antigen is unknown. This entry comes from a study of monozygotic twins with inflammatory bowel disease. Study-wide results and caveats: The authors note that differing immunosuppressive treatments may have added variability to patient repertoires.

Germline loops: CDR1 SGHTA, CDR2 FQGNSA. The CDR3 contains 12 residues. TCRdb reanalyzed the 5' RACE reads and collapses them to one entry per CDR3 protein, without DNA. Its listing shows 330,000 or so distinct CDR3 sequences. What was sequenced was blood. The chain combines TRBV7-2 with TRBJ1-6. The clonotype was recovered from a human donor with ulcerative colitis or Crohn's disease, or a healthy co-twin of an affected twin (not recorded which). The CDR3 region is CASGAWDSPLHF.